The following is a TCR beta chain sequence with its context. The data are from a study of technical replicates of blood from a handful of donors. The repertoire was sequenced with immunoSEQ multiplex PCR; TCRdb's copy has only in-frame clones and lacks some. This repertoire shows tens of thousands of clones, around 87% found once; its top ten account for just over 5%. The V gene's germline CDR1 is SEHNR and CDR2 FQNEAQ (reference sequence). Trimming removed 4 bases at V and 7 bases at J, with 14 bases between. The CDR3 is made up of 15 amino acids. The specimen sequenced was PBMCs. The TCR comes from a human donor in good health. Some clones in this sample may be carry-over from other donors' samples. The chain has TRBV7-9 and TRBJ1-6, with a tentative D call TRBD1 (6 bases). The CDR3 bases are TGTGCCAGCAGCTCGACCGGGACACTAAATTCACCCCTCCACTTT. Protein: CASSSTGTLNSPLHF.